This T cell receptor beta chain was captured by sequencing in a study of blood T cell repertoires in COVID-19. For the study at large: PBMCs, B-cell-depleted T cells, or T cells were the source of the cDNA or gDNA that made up the material.

Authors' processing steps: Estimation of nucleated cell counts relied on the amplification of reference gene primers. TCRdb keeps only in-frame clones here, not all; method: immunoSEQ multiplex PCR. That table gives V, J and clone size, and the DNA gave D and trimming. Of 150,000 to 200,000 clones listed, about 89% are singletons. The CDR3 spans 16 residues. The germline V gene encodes CDR1 SSHAT and CDR2 FNYEAQ (reference sequence). Trimming at V came to 4 bases and at J to 3 bases, leaving 4 bases not matched to a gene. The source is a man in his 70s with acute or convalescent COVID-19. This sequence joins TRBV7-7 and TRBJ2-2; 11 positions agree with TRBD1. Source material: peripheral blood. The chain's CDR3 is CASSSDRGPDTGELFF. Here the CDR3 DNA reads TGTGCCAGCAGCTCGGACAGGGGGCCCGACACCGGGGAGCTGTTTTTT. The full variable domain, with the rest looked up from reference TRBV7-7 and TRBJ2-2, is GAGVSQSPRYKVTKRGQDVTLRCDPISSHATLYWYQQALGQGPEFLTYFNYEAQPDKSGLPSDRFSAERPEGSISTLTIQRTEQRDSAMYRCASSSDRGPDTGELFFGEGSRLTVL.